A single sample gave rise to the 29 T cell receptor beta chains below, sequenced in a study of blood T cell repertoires in COVID-19. Measured with immunoSEQ multiplex PCR; TCRdb has only the in-frame clones, and not every one. The sample has 250,000 to 300,000 clones, about 86% seen once. The sequencing sample was made of peripheral blood. These receptors were collected from a woman aged 60-75 years with active or convalescent COVID-19.

The V call is TRBV18, the J call TRBJ2-2, with no clear D. Trimming removed 3 bases from V and 1 base from J, with 12 bases in between. Germline-derived CDR1 and CDR2 are KGHSH and LQKENI. The CDR3 length is 16 residues. CDR3 protein: CASSPANLLNTGELFF. CDR3 nucleotide sequence: TGTGCCAGCTCACCGGCAAATCTGTTGAACACCGGGGAGCTGTTTTTT. Supplemented by reference TRBV18 and TRBJ2-2, the full variable domain reads NAGVMQNPRHLVRRRGQEARLRCSPMKGHSHVYWYRQLPEEGLKFMVYLQKENIIDESGMPKERFSAEFPKEGPSILRIQQVVRGDSAAYFCASSPANLLNTGELFFGEGSRLTVL.

The gene calls are TRBV5-4 and TRBJ1-4; 7 nucleotides align to TRBD1. Germline loops: CDR1 SGHNT, CDR2 YYREEE (reference sequence). The CDR3 spans 15 residues. V was clipped by 3 bases and J by 3 bases; unmatched bases: 5. The CDR3 sequence: CASSWRQGPNEKLFF. The DNA for the CDR3 is TGTGCCAGCAGCTGGAGACAGGGCCCTAATGAAAAACTGTTTTTT.

This clone has more than one count but fewer than ten. The germline gene is not matched at one end of the junction; a read error may be the cause. The V and J genes are TRBV7-7 and TRBJ2-3, with TRBD2 matching over 8 bases. This CDR3 spans 14 amino acids. Germline assignment: CDR1 SSHAT and CDR2 FNYEAQ (reference sequence). The chain's CDR3 is CASSSGLAGDTQYF. In DNA form, the CDR3 reads TGTGCTAGCAGCTCCGGACTAGCCGGGGATACGCAGTATTTT.

The V and J genes are TRBV4-3 and TRBJ2-2; D perhaps matches TRBD1 (6 bases). Germline values: CDR1 LGHNA, CDR2 YSLEER. CDR3 size: 17 residues. The V and J ends lost 3 bases and 5 bases respectively, with 19 bases between them. The CDR3 bases are TGCGCCAGCAGCCACGGCCCGGGACAAAGGGGGACCGGGGAGCTGTTTTTT. Protein product: CASSHGPGQRGTGELFF.

The chain is built from TRBV7-9 and TRBJ1-2; D perhaps matches TRBD1 (5 bases). The CDR3 spans 17 residues. Germline CDR1 reads SEHNR; CDR2 reads FQNEAQ (reference sequence). V was cut by 5 bases and J by 0 bases, with 19 bases left in between. The CDR3 sequence is CASSQLGGGPSNYGYTF. The CDR3 DNA reads as TGTGCCAGCAGCCAACTGGGGGGAGGACCCTCTAACTATGGCTACACCTTC.

The rearrangement links TRBV29-1 to TRBJ2-7; 12 nucleotides match TRBD1. In germline, CDR1 is SQVTM, CDR2 ANQGSEA. CDR3 length equals 15 residues. V gave up 3 bases and J gave up 6 bases; unmatched junction bases: 9. For the CDR3, the DNA is TGCAGCGTTGATGGGACAGGGGGCGCGGTCAGCGAGCAGTACTTC. Its translation is CSVDGTGGAVSEQYF.

V is TRBV12-3 or TRBV12-4 and J is TRBJ1-2, with a weak D call TRBD1 (6 bases). Trimming took off 5 bases at V and 8 bases at J, with 15 bases between the two ends. The CDR3 spans 13 residues. This CDR3 is CASSQGQSLGYTF. CDR3 nucleotides: TGTGCCAGCAGTCAAGGACAGAGTTTGGGCTACACCTTC.

This chain connects TRBV27 to TRBJ2-7; 10 positions match TRBD1. The CDR3 loop spans 16 amino acids. The V and J ends lost 2 bases and 6 bases, in that order; junction bases with no gene match: 10. Germline CDR1 reads MNHEY; CDR2 reads SMNVEV (reference sequence). The CDR3 sequence is CASSLLWTGGLGEQYF. DNA for the CDR3: TGTGCCAGCAGTTTACTGTGGACAGGGGGTTTGGGCGAGCAGTACTTC.

CDR3 protein: CASSRYKERRDYEQYF. CDR3 nucleotide sequence: TGTGCCAGCAGCAGATACAAGGAACGGCGGGACTACGAGCAGTACTTC. The chain uses TRBV7-2 and TRBJ2-7; D possibly corresponds to TRBD2 (6 bases). This CDR3 has 16 amino acids. Per germline, CDR1 SGHTA and CDR2 FQGNSA. Between the trimmed V and J ends, which lost 5 bases and 3 bases, there was a span of 20 bases.

The V gene is TRBV29-1, the J gene TRBJ2-1, with D perhaps matching TRBD1 (5 bases). V was pared by 0 bases and J by 10 bases, with 19 bases between. There are 15 residues in the CDR3. In germline, CDR1 is SQVTM, CDR2 ANQGSEA. CDR3 amino acids: CSVEDQKGLFREQFF. CDR3 in DNA: TGCAGCGTTGAAGATCAGAAGGGGCTCTTCAGGGAGCAGTTCTTC.

This chain connects TRBV7-2 to TRBJ1-5; D is uncertain. Germline V gene lookup returns CDR1 SGHTA and CDR2 FQGNSA. The V end lost 3 bases, the J end lost 3 bases, and 12 bases lay between the germline ends. The CDR3 covers 15 residues. CDR3 residues: CASSFDGDFNQPQHF. The CDR3 bases are TGTGCCAGCAGCTTTGACGGGGATTTCAATCAGCCCCAGCATTTT.

The chain has TRBV10-2 and TRBJ1-4; D not resolved. Trimming shortened V by 4 bases and J by 4 bases, and 7 bases separated the two germline ends. CDR3 length: 13 residues. Germline V lookup: CDR1 WSHSY, CDR2 SAAADI. CDR3 in DNA: TGCGCCAGCAGTGGACTGATTAATGAAAAACTGTTTTTT. Translation gives CASSGLINEKLFF.

The rearrangement links TRBV6-2 or TRBV6-3 to TRBJ2-7; 11 bases agree with TRBD1. The V segment lost 2 bases and the J segment 1 base; nucleotides outside the gene matches: 7. Germline V gives CDR1 MNHEY, CDR2 SVGEGT. This CDR3 has 17 amino acids. DNA of the CDR3: TGTGCCAGCAGTTACGCCCCCGGGACAGGGGGGTCCTACGAGCAGTACTTC. Translated, it gives CASSYAPGTGGSYEQYF.

The rearrangement uses TRBV21-1 and TRBJ2-7; the tabulated D call, TRBD1, remains unverified against the DNA. TRBV21-1 is an annotated pseudogene. The CDR3 has 18 amino acids. CDR3 amino acids: CASNSPQLSDINSYEQYF. CDR3 bases: TGTGCCAGCAACTCCCCTCAGCTGTCGGACATCAACTCCTACGAGCAGTACTTC.

Regarding this clone: Just one base apart from a much larger clone, this may be a read error. The chain joins TRBV7-9 to TRBJ2-7; 8 bases line up with TRBD1. Looked up from germline, CDR1 is SEHNR and CDR2 is FQNEAQ (reference sequence). CDR3 length: 13 amino acids. The ends lost 5 bases at V and 3 bases at J; junction bases unmatched: 3. CDR3 nucleotide sequence: TGTGCCAGCAGCCGGACAGGGAGCTACGAGCAGTACTTC. As protein: CASSRTGSYEQYF.

This clone was seen more than once but under ten times. This sequence joins TRBV28 and TRBJ1-6; no clear D gene. Germline CDR1 MDHEN, CDR2 SYDVKM. The V end was cut by 3 bases, the J end by 6 bases, with 15 bases between. CDR3 length: 16 residues. Here the CDR3 reads CASSFPRPEGNSPLHF. The CDR3 nucleotides are TGTGCCAGCAGTTTTCCCCGCCCCGAGGGTAATTCACCCCTCCACTTT.

The CDR3 DNA is TGCGCCAGCAGTGGACCGGAGAGGTCGTACACTGAAGCTTTCTTT. Translating it yields CASSGPERSYTEAFF. The chain carries TRBV10-1 and TRBJ1-1; no firm D call. Germline V gene lookup returns CDR1 WNHNN and CDR2 SYGVQD (reference sequence). This CDR3 has 15 amino acids. The V and J ends lost 4 bases and 3 bases respectively, with 15 bases between them.

Details on this clone: Other DNA sequences in this specimen translate into the identical CDR3. J is TRBJ2-3 and V is TRBV7-9; 8 bases line up with TRBD1. Per the germline V gene, CDR1 is SEHNR and CDR2 is FQNEAQ (reference sequence). The CDR3 spans 14 residues. After removal of 5 bases from V and 0 bases from J, the junction contained 1 base not matched to a gene. As DNA, the CDR3 is TGTGCCAGCAGCGGGACAGGAAGCACAGATACGCAGTATTTT. The encoded protein is CASSGTGSTDTQYF.

The rearrangement joins TRBV11-2 to TRBJ1-2; D remains ambiguous. The ends were cut back, 1 base at V and 6 bases at J, with 15 bases in the middle. Germline values: CDR1 SGHAT, CDR2 FQNNGV. This CDR3 comprises 15 residues. The CDR3 reads CASSLVGEASNGYTF. CDR3 nucleotides: TGTGCCAGCAGCTTAGTTGGGGAGGCTTCTAATGGCTACACCTTC.

The V and J genes are TRBV11-1 and TRBJ2-3, with 7 bases that match TRBD2. Germline values: CDR1 SGHAT, CDR2 FQDESV (reference sequence). The V gene end was trimmed by 5 bases and the J gene end by 0 bases; junction bases not matched to a gene: 2. The CDR3 covers 14 residues. DNA for the CDR3: TGTGCCAGCAGCCGGACTAGGAGCACAGATACGCAGTATTTT. It encodes CASSRTRSTDTQYF.

CDR3 protein: CASSPGTGGVGNTEAFF. Written as DNA, the CDR3 is TGTGCCAGCAGTCCCGGGACAGGGGGCGTAGGGAACACTGAAGCTTTCTTT. This chain uses TRBV6-6 with TRBJ1-1; 12 bases fit TRBD1. This CDR3 has 17 amino acids. J gave up 1 base and V 5 bases, and 8 bases lay outside the gene matches. Germline CDR1 and CDR2: MNHNY and SVGAGI (reference sequence).

The chain couples TRBV15 to TRBJ2-1; 8 bases line up with TRBD2. Germline V CDR1 and CDR2: LNHNV, YYDKDF (reference sequence). The CDR3 is 16 residues long. Trimming took 1 base from V and 3 from J; bases not matched to a gene: 5. The CDR3 bases are TGTGCCACCAGCAGAGTACGGCTAGCGGGCTACAATGAGCAGTTCTTC. Translating gives CATSRVRLAGYNEQFF.

The V and J genes are TRBV7-9 and TRBJ1-2; D is uncertain. Germline assignment: CDR1 SEHNR and CDR2 FQNEAQ (reference sequence). The CDR3 contains 16 residues. V was cut by 5 bases and J by 1 base, with 17 bases left in between. CDR3 amino acids: CASSPLGGIINYGYTF. The CDR3, as DNA: TGTGCCAGCAGCCCCCTTGGCGGGATTATTAACTATGGCTACACCTTC. The variable domain in full, with the rest retrieved from reference TRBV7-9 and TRBJ1-2, is DTGVSQNPRHKITKRGQNVTFRCDPISEHNRLYWYRQTLGQGPEFLTYFQNEAQLEKSRLLSDRFSAERPKGSFSTLEIQRTEQGDSAMYLCASSPLGGIINYGYTFGSGTRLTVV.

The genes are TRBV7-8 and TRBJ1-6; 9 nucleotides line up with TRBD1. The CDR3 covers 19 residues. Germline lookup yields CDR1 SGHVS and CDR2 FQNEAQ. Germline trimming cut 2 bases from V and 3 bases from J; bases unmatched to any gene: 11. The CDR3 reads CASSLQRATGGYYNSPLHF. The CDR3 region has the DNA TGTGCCAGCAGCTTACAGCGGGCCACAGGGGGCTACTATAATTCACCCCTCCACTTT.

There are a few counts of this clone. The rearrangement joins TRBV7-6 to TRBJ1-3; 8 nucleotides match TRBD1. This CDR3 has 17 residues. The germline gives CDR1 SGHVS, CDR2 FNYEAQ. The junction had 7 bases not matched to a gene; V was cut back by 3 bases and J by 0 bases. The CDR3 DNA reads as TGTGCCAGCAGCTTGGGACAGGACCCGAGCTCTGGAAACACCATATATTTT. Its protein product is CASSLGQDPSSGNTIYF. The complete variable domain, with remaining parts taken from reference TRBV7-6 and TRBJ1-3, reads GAGVSQSPRYKVTKRGQDVALRCDPISGHVSLYWYRQALGQGPEFLTYFNYEAQQDKSGLPNDRFSAERPEGSISTLTIQRTEQRDSAMYRCASSLGQDPSSGNTIYFGEGSWLTVV.

The chain is built from TRBV30 and TRBJ1-1; D call uncertain. The CDR3 totals 13 residues. V was pared by 0 bases and J by 6 bases, with 11 bases between. Germline CDR1 reads GTSNPN; CDR2 reads SVGIG (reference sequence). CDR3: CAWSVWRKPEAFF. As DNA, the CDR3 is TGTGCCTGGAGTGTATGGCGGAAACCTGAAGCTTTCTTT.

This clone appeared once. CDR3 region: CAISGTELNTEAFF. The DNA for the CDR3 is TGTGCCATCAGTGGTACGGAGTTGAACACTGAAGCTTTCTTT. This rearrangement joins TRBV10-3 to TRBJ1-1; no reliable D call. CDR3 size: 14 residues. Deletions cut 4 bases from V and 0 bases from J, with 9 bases between. Germline V gives CDR1 ENHRY, CDR2 SYGVKD.

V gene TRBV18 combines with J gene TRBJ1-1; 8 bases map to TRBD1. This CDR3 is 14 amino acids long. The germline V gene has CDR1 KGHSH and CDR2 LQKENI. V shed 3 bases and J 3 bases; nucleotides not matched to a gene: 3. CDR3 loop: CASSPRGLDTEAFF. In nucleotides, the CDR3 is TGTGCCAGCTCACCCAGGGGGCTTGACACTGAAGCTTTCTTT.

This clone was recorded a few times. The chain is built from TRBV5-4 and TRBJ2-2, with 12 bases matching TRBD2. The V and J ends lost 4 bases and 6 bases, in that order; junction bases with no gene match: 4. The CDR3 runs 15 residues. The germline CDR1 and CDR2 sequences are SGHNT and YYREEE (reference sequence). CDR3 DNA sequence: TGTGCCAGCAGCCCGACTAGCGGGAGCTCCGGGGAGCTGTTTTTT. Residues: CASSPTSGSSGELFF.